This T cell receptor (beta chain) was retrieved from a study of blood T cell repertoires in COVID-19. TCRdb's table, derived via immunoSEQ multiplex PCR, lists solely in-frame clones and lacks some. This table holds approximately 260,000 clones, roughly three quarters found once. The germline V gene has CDR1 SGDLS and CDR2 YYNGEE. J gave up 3 bases and V 3 bases, and 3 bases lay outside the gene matches. This CDR3 has 15 amino acids. This chain connects TRBV9 to TRBJ1-5; 10 nucleotides line up with TRBD1. This clonotype was obtained from a woman between 40 and 55 years old with active or convalescent COVID-19. The specimen was peripheral blood. The CDR3 bases are TGTGCCAGCAGCGCGGGACAGGGGCACAATCAGCCCCAGCATTTT. Protein product: CASSAGQGHNQPQHF.